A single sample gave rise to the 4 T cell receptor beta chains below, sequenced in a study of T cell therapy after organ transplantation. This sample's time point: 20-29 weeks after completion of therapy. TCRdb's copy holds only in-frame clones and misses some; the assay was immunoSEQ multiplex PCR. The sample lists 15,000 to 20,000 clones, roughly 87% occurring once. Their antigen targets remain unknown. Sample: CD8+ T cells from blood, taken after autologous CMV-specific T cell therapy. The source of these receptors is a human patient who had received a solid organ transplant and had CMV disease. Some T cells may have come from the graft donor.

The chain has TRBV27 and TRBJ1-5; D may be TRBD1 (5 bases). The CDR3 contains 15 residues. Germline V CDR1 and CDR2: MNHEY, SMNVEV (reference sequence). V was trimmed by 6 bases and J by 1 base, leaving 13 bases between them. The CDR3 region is CASSHRGESNQPQHF. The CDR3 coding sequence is TGTGCCAGCAGCCATAGGGGCGAGAGCAATCAGCCCCAGCATTTT.

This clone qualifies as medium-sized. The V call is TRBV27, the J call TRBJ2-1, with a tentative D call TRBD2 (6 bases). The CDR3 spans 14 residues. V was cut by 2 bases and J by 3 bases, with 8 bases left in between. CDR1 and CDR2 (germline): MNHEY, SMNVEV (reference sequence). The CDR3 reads CASSLGGNYNEQFF. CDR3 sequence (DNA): TGTGCCAGCAGTTTAGGGGGGAACTACAATGAGCAGTTCTTC.

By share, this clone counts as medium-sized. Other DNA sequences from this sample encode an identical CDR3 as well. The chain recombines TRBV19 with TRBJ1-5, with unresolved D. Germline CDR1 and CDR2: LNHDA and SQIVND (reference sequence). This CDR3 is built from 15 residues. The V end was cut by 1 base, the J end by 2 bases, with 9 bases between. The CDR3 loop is CASSIGRRGNQPQHF. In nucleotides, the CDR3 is TGTGCCAGTAGTATAGGACGGCGGGGCAATCAGCCCCAGCATTTT.

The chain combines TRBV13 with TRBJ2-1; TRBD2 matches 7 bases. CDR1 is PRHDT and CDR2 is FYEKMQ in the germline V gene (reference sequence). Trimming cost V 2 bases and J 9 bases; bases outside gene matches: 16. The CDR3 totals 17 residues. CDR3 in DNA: TGTGCCAGCAGCTTAATTCTGAGGGAGGGCCGGTCTGGTGAGCAGTTCTTC. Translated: CASSLILREGRSGEQFF.